This TCR beta chain comes out of a study of shared clonotypes between healthy human individuals. General study findings and limits: In four donors, around 5.5% of naive CD4 clonotypes appeared in common. Blood was the only sampled material, and tissue repertoires likely differ.

The CDR3 consists of 16 residues. CDR1 MNHEY and CDR2 SMNVEV come from the germline V gene (reference sequence). Trimming took 6 bases from V and 0 from J; bases not matched to a gene: 6. Comment on this clone: Its antigen is unknown.

Sequencing was performed with immunoSEQ multiplex PCR; in TCRdb, only in-frame clones are kept and a portion is missing. The sample holds around 560,000 clones; 85% to 95% are singletons and the top ten take over 0.09%. Naive CD8 cells lacked CD45RO, underwent positive selection for CCR7 and left out terminally differentiated effector memory CD45RA+ cells. The chain has TRBV27 and TRBJ2-5; 11 bases agree with TRBD2. The origin of this receptor is a woman aged 25 to 39 in good health. The sample was naive CD8+ T cells sorted from blood. For the CDR3, the DNA is TGTGCCAGCAGGAAGACTAGCGGGACGTACCAAGAGACCCAGTACTTC. This codes for CASRKTSGTYQETQYF.